The source of this T cell receptor (beta chain) is a study of blood T cell repertoires in COVID-19. Study-wide background: PBMCs, B-cell-depleted T cells, or T cells provided the cDNA or gDNA that made up the material.

Patients from Seattle were sampled longitudinally, starting during active infection. V was trimmed by 6 bases and J by 7 bases, leaving 12 bases between them. Germline V lookup: CDR1 DFQATT, CDR2 SNEGSKA (reference sequence). The CDR3 extends over 11 amino acids. The method was immunoSEQ multiplex PCR; TCRdb's version includes in-frame clones alone and lacks a portion of them. The repertoire holds a few hundred thousand clones, with nearly 90% as singletons. The source is a woman in her fifties or sixties with COVID-19, enrolled during active disease. The V and J genes are TRBV20-1 and TRBJ1-2; D is possibly TRBD1 (5 bases). Sequences were obtained from peripheral blood. The CDR3 spells CSAQIGVGYTF. CDR3 in DNA: TGCAGTGCCCAGATAGGGGTTGGCTACACCTTC.